This T cell receptor beta chain was recovered during a study of blood T cell repertoires in COVID-19. Study-wide background: The study drew acute and convalescent COVID-19 samples from the United States, Italy and Spain.

Authors' methods: Amplifying reference gene primers gave estimates of nucleated cell counts. This table comes from immunoSEQ multiplex PCR, and its TCRdb copy is limited to in-frame clones, with some not included. V and J calls and clone size come straight from that table; D and trimming were deduced from the DNA. The table includes about 70,000 clones, roughly 76% detected once. The CDR3 runs to 14 residues. The V end lost 5 bases, the J end lost 3 bases, and 13 bases lay between the germline ends. Germline lookup yields CDR1 LNHDA and CDR2 SQIVND (reference sequence). The source of this sequence is an elderly woman with active or convalescent COVID-19. Sequencing was performed on peripheral blood. This rearrangement joins TRBV19 to TRBJ2-5; perhaps TRBD1 as D (6 bases). The CDR3 sequence is CASSGGKGEETQYF. The DNA of the CDR3 is TGTGCCAGTAGTGGGGGAAAGGGGGAAGAGACCCAGTACTTC.